This T cell receptor beta chain was identified in a study of radiotherapy plus CTLA-4 blockade in lung cancer. Study information: Of the patients, roughly 17% showed objective responses and roughly 31% attained disease control.

Receiving focal radiation plus CTLA-4 blockade with ipilimumab were patients who had chemo-refractory metastatic non-small-cell lung cancer. Trimming took off 3 bases at V and 5 bases at J, with 22 bases between the two ends. Germline V gene lookup returns CDR1 LGHNA and CDR2 YNFKEQ. The CDR3 length is 18 residues. This clone has more than one count but fewer than ten. The table came from immunoSEQ multiplex PCR; TCRdb's copy has only in-frame clones and leaves some out. The data hold approximately 80,000 clones, with 74% observed a single time. The source of this sequence is a human donor with non-small cell lung cancer whose response to radiotherapy plus ipilimumab could not be evaluated. The rearrangement uses TRBV4-2 and TRBJ2-2, with D possibly being TRBD2 (5 bases). The sample here was peripheral blood, taken from a patient treated with radiotherapy plus ipilimumab. This CDR3 is CASSHEGYPSMGTGELFF. DNA of the CDR3: TGTGCCAGCAGCCACGAGGGCTACCCATCTATGGGTACCGGGGAGCTGTTTTTT.